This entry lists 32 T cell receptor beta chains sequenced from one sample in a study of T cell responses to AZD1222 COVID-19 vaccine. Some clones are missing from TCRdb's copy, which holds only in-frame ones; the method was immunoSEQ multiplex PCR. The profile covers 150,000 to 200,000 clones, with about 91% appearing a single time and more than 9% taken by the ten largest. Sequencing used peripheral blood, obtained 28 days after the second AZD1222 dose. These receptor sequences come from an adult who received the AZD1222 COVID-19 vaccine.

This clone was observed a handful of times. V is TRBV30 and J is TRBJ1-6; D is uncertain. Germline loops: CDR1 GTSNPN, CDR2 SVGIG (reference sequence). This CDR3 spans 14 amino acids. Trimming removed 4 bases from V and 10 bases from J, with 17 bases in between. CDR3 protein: CAWTPGADGSPLHF. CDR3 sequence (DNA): TGTGCCTGGACCCCCGGAGCGGACGGCTCACCCCTCCACTTT. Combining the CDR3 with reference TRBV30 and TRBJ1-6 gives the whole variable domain SQTIHQWPATLVQPVGSPLSLECTVEGTSNPNLYWYRQAAGRGLQLLFYSVGIGQISSEVPQNLSASRPQDRQFILSSKKLLLSDSGFYLCAWTPGADGSPLHFGNGTRLTVT.

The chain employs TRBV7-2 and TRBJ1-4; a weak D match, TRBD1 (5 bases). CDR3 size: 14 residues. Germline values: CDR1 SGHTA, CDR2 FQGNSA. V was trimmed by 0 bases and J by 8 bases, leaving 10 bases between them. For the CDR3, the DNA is TGTGCCAGCAGCTTAGCCGGGACGGGGGAAAAACTGTTTTTT. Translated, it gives CASSLAGTGEKLFF.

The chain's CDR3 is CASSPLAGSSLTKNIQYF. The CDR3 region has the DNA TGTGCCAGCAGCCCCCTCGCGGGGAGTTCCCTTACCAAAAACATTCAGTACTTC. The gene calls are TRBV4-2 and TRBJ2-4, with D maybe TRBD2 (6 bases). Trimming cost V 4 bases and J 2 bases, with 21 bases left between them. The CDR3 covers 18 residues. Germline V gene sequence: CDR1 LGHNA, CDR2 YNFKEQ.

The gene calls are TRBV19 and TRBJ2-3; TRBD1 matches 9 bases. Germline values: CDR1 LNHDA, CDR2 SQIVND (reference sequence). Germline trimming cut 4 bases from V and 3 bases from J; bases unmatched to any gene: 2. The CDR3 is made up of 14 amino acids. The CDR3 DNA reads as TGTGCCAGTAGTACGACAGGGGGGACAGATACGCAGTATTTT. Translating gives CASSTTGGTDTQYF.

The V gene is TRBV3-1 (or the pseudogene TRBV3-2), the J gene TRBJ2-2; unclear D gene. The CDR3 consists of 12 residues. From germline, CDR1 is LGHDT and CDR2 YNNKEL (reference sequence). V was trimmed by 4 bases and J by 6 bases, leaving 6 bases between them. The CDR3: CASSLPPGELFF. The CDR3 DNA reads TGTGCCAGCAGCCTACCACCCGGGGAGCTGTTTTTT.

Here the CDR3 reads CASRRTSGGTSYEQYF. Here the CDR3 DNA reads TGTGCCAGCAGAAGAACTAGCGGGGGGACCTCCTACGAGCAGTACTTC. The V call is TRBV2, the J call TRBJ2-7, with 12 bases matching TRBD2. The CDR3 is made up of 16 amino acids. Germline trimming cut 6 bases from V and 0 bases from J; bases unmatched to any gene: 6. Per germline, CDR1 SNHLY and CDR2 FYNNEI.

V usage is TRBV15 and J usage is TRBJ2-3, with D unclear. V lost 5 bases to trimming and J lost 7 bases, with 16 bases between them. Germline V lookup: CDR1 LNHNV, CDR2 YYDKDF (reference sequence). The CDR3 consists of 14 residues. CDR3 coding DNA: TGTGCCACCAGCTCCCCCCCTCGGTTCCATACGCAGTATTTT. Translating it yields CATSSPPRFHTQYF.

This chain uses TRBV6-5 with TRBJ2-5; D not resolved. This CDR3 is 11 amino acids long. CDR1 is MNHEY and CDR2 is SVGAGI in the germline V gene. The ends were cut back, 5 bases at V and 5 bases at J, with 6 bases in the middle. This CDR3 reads CASSRSETQYF. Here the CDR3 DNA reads TGTGCCAGCAGTCGTTCGGAGACCCAGTACTTC.

CDR3 sequence reads: CASSESGTSKQYF. In DNA, the CDR3 is TGCGCCAGCAGTGAGTCAGGGACCAGCAAGCAGTACTTC. The chain has TRBV10-1 and TRBJ2-7; the D call may be TRBD1 or TRBD2 (5 bases each). Germline assignment: CDR1 WNHNN and CDR2 SYGVQD (reference sequence). V was cut by 0 bases and J by 8 bases, with 11 bases left in between. The CDR3 covers 13 residues.

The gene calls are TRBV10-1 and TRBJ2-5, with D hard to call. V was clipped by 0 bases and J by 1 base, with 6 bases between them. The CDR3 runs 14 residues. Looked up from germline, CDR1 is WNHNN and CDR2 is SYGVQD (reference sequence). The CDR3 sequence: CASSESVGQETQYF. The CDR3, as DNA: TGCGCCAGCAGTGAGTCGGTCGGCCAAGAGACCCAGTACTTC.

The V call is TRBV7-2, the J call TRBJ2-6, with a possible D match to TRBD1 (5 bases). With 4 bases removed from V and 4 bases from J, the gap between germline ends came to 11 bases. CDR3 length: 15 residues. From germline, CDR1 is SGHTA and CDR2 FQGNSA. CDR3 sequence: CASSSDRTGANVLTF. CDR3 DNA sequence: TGTGCCAGCAGCTCTGACAGAACCGGGGCCAACGTCCTGACTTTC.

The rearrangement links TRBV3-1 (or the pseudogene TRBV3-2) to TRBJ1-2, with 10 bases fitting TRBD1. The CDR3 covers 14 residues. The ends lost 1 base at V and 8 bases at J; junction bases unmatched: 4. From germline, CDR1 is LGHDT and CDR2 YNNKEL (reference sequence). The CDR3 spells CASSQGQGARGYTF. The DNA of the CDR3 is TGTGCCAGCAGCCAAGGACAGGGGGCGCGGGGCTACACCTTC.

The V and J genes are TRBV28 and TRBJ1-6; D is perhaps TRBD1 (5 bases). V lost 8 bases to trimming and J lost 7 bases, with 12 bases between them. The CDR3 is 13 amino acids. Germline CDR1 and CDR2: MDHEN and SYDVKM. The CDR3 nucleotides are TGTGCCAGCCGGGACTCCGAGAATTCACCCCTCCACTTT. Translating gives CASRDSENSPLHF.

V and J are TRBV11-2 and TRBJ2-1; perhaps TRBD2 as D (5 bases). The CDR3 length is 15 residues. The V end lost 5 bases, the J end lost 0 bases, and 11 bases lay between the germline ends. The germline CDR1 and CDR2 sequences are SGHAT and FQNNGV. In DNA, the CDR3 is TGTGCCAGCAGCCGAACTAGGAGCTCCTACAATGAGCAGTTCTTC. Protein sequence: CASSRTRSSYNEQFF.

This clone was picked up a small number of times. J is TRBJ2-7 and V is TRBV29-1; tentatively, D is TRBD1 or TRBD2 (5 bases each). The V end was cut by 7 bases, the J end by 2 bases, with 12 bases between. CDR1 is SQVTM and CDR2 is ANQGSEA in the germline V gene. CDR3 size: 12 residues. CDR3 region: CSAGDVAYEQYF. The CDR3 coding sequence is TGCAGCGCTGGGGACGTAGCCTACGAGCAGTACTTC.

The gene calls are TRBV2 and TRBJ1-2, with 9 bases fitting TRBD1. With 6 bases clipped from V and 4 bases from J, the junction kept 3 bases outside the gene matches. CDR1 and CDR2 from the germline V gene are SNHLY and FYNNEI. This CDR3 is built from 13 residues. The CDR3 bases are TGTGCCAGCAGGGACAGGGGAATCTATGGCTACACCTTC. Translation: CASRDRGIYGYTF.

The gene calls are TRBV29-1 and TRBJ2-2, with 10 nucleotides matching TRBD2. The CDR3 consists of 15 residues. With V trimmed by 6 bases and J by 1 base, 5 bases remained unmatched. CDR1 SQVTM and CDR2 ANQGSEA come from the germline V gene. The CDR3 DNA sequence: TGCAGCGTGAGAGTAGCGGGGGGGAACACCGGGGAGCTGTTTTTT. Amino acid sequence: CSVRVAGGNTGELFF.

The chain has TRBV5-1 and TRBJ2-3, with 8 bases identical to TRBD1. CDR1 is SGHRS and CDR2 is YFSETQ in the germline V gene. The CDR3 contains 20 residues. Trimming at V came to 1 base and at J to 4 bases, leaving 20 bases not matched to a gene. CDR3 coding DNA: TGCGCCAGCAGCTTGCGGGCAGGGGGCGTTTCTCTATTTCAGGCAGATACGCAGTATTTT. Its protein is CASSLRAGGVSLFQADTQYF.

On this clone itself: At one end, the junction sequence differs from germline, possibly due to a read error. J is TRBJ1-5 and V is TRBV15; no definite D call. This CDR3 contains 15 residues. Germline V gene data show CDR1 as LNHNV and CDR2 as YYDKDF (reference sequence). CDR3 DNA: TGTGCCACCAGCGGAGAGCCTTCCAACAATCAGCCCCAGCATTTT. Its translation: CATSGEPSNNQPQHF.

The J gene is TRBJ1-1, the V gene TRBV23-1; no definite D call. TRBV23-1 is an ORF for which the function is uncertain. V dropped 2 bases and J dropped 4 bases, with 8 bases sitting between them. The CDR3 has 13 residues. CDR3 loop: CASSQVPCTEAFF. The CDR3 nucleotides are TGCGCCAGCAGTCAAGTACCTTGCACTGAAGCTTTCTTT.

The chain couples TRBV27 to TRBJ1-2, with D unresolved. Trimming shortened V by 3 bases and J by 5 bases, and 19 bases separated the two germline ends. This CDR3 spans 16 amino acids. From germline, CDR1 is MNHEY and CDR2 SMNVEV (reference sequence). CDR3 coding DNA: TGTGCCAGCAGTTTTTCCTTTCGAGGCCTTAGGTATGGCTACACCTTC. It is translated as CASSFSFRGLRYGYTF.

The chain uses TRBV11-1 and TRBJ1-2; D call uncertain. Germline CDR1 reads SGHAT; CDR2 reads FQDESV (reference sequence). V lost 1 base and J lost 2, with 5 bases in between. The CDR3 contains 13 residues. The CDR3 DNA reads TGTGCCAGCAGCTTAGGACAAAACTATGGCTACACCTTC. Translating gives CASSLGQNYGYTF.

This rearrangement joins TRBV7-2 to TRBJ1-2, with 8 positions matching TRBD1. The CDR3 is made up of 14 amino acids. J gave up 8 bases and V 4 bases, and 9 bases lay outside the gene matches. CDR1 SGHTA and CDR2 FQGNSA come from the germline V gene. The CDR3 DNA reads TGTGCCAGCAGCTCGGCCAGGGGGCTCGGCGGCTACACCTTC. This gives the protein CASSSARGLGGYTF.

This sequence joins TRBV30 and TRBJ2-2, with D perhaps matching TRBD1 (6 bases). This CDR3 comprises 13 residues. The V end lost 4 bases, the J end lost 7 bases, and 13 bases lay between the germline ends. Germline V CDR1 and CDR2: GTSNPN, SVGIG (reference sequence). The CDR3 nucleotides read TGTGCCTGGAAGAGCAGGGGAAACGGGGAGCTGTTTTTT. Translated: CAWKSRGNGELFF.

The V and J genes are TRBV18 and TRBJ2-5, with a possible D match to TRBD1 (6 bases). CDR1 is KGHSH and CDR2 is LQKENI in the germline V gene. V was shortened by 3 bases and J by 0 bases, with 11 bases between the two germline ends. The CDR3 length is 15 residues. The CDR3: CASSPVGADQETQYF. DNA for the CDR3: TGTGCCAGCTCACCGGTGGGGGCGGACCAAGAGACCCAGTACTTC.

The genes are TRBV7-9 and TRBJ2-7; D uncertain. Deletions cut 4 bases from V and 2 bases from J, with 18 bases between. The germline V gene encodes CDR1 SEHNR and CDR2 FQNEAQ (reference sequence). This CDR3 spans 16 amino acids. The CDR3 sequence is CASSYVSIQKPYEQYF. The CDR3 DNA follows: TGTGCCAGCAGCTACGTCAGTATACAGAAACCCTACGAGCAGTACTTC.

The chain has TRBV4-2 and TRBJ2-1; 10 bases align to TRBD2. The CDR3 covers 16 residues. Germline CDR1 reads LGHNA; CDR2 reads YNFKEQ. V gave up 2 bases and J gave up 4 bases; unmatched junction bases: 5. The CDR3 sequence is CASSQRSGGEYNEQFF. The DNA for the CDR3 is TGTGCCAGCAGCCAACGAAGCGGGGGGGAGTACAATGAGCAGTTCTTC.

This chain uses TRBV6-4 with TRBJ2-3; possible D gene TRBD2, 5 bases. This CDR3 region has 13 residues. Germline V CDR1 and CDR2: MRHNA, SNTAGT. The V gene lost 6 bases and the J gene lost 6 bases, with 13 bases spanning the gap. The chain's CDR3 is CASSLDRGDTQYF. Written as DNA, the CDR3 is TGTGCCAGCAGCCTGGACCGAGGGGATACGCAGTATTTT.

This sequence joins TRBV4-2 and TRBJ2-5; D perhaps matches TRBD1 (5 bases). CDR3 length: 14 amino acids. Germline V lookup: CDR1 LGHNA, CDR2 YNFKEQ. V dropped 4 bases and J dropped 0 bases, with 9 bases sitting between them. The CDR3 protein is CASSLTGNQETQYF. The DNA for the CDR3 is TGTGCCAGCAGCCTCACAGGCAACCAAGAGACCCAGTACTTC.

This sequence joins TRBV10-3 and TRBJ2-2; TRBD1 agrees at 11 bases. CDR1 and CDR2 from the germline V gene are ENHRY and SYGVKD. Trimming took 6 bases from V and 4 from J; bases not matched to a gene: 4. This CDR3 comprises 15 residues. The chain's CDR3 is CAISGQGAATGELFF. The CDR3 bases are TGTGCCATCAGCGGACAGGGGGCGGCCACCGGGGAGCTGTTTTTT.

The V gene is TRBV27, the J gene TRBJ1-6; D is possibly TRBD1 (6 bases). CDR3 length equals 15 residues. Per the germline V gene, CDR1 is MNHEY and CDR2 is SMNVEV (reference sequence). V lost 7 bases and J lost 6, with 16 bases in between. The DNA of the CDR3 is TGTGCCAGCACAGGGGCGGACAGAAGTAATTCACCCCTCCACTTT. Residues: CASTGADRSNSPLHF.

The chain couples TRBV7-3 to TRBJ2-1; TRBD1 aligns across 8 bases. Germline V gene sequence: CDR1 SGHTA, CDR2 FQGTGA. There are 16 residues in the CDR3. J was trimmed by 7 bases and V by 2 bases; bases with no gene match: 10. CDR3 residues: CASSLVGGQAPNEQFF. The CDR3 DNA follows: TGTGCCAGCAGCTTAGTAGGGGGACAGGCGCCAAATGAGCAGTTCTTC.